One and the same sample provided the 12 T cell receptor beta chains below, sequenced in a study of CD8+CD57+ T cells in acquired aplastic anemia. TCR beta VDJ and CDR3 profiling used genomic DNA as template. MiXCR was run by TCRdb on the reads, yielding one entry per CDR3 protein. The top ten hold roughly 8% of the sample, which has 250,000 to 350,000 distinct CDR3 sequences, roughly three fifths seen once. Sequencing input: sorted CD4+, CD8+, or CD8+CD57+ T cells (not recorded which) from PBMCs. Receptors originate from a human donor with severe aplastic anemia or a healthy control (not recorded which).

The V and J genes are TRBV7-2 and TRBJ2-5, with 9 bases that match TRBD2. Germline V CDR1 and CDR2: SGHTA, FQGNSA. The CDR3 consists of 17 residues. V shed 5 bases and J 4 bases; nucleotides not matched to a gene: 14. The chain's CDR3 is CASSPTPLAGYSETQYF. The CDR3 DNA reads TGTGCCAGCAGCCCCACACCTCTAGCGGGGTATTCAGAGACCCAGTACTTC. The whole variable domain, remainder taken from reference TRBV7-2 and TRBJ2-5, is GAGVSQSPSNKVTEKGKDVELRCDPISGHTALYWYRQSLGQGLEFLIYFQGNSAPDKSGLPSDRFSAERTGGSVSTLTIQRTQQEDSAVYLCASSPTPLAGYSETQYFGPGTRLLVL.

This clonotype was found many times. The rearrangement uses TRBV6-6 and TRBJ2-2; D gene uncertain. This CDR3 comprises 16 residues. V was trimmed by 3 bases and J by 8 bases, leaving 19 bases between them. CDR1 and CDR2 from the germline V gene are MNHNY and SVGAGI (reference sequence). The CDR3: CASSYGNQEKRGELFF. DNA for the CDR3: TGTGCCAGCAGTTATGGGAATCAAGAAAAGCGAGGGGAGCTGTTTTTT.

The sample holds many counts of this clonotype. V is TRBV15 and J is TRBJ2-7; unclear D gene. The CDR3 totals 13 residues. Per germline, CDR1 LNHNV and CDR2 YYDKDF (reference sequence). The germline V and J ends were trimmed by 0 bases and 6 bases, with 9 bases remaining between them. The CDR3 nucleotides read TGTGCCACCAGCAGAGATCATATCATCGAGCAGTACTTC. It yields the protein CATSRDHIIEQYF. The whole variable domain, remainder taken from reference TRBV15 and TRBJ2-7, is DAMVIQNPRYQVTQFGKPVTLSCSQTLNHNVMYWYQQKSSQAPKLLFHYYDKDFNNEADTPDNFQSRRPNTSFCFLDIRSPGLGDTAMYLCATSRDHIIEQYFGPGTRLTVT.

The chain employs TRBV6-5 and TRBJ1-3, with D unclear. The CDR3 has 14 amino acids. Germline values: CDR1 MNHEY, CDR2 SVGAGI. Deletions cut 5 bases from V and 0 bases from J, with 8 bases between. Here the CDR3 DNA reads TGTGCCAGCAGTAGGTCAGTCTCTGGAAACACCATATATTTT. Its translation is CASSRSVSGNTIYF.

J is TRBJ1-1 and V is TRBV25-1; D not certain. V lost 1 base and J 1 base, leaving 7 bases between the germline ends. There are 14 residues in the CDR3. Germline V lookup: CDR1 MGHDK, CDR2 SYGVNS. The CDR3 sequence: CASSEWKSNTEAFF. CDR3 sequence (DNA): TGTGCCAGCAGTGAATGGAAGTCGAACACTGAAGCTTTCTTT.

This chain uses TRBV18 with TRBJ2-3; 8 bases fit TRBD2. This CDR3 is built from 15 residues. CDR1 and CDR2 from the germline V gene are KGHSH and LQKENI. The V segment lost 3 bases and the J segment 5 bases; nucleotides outside the gene matches: 7. CDR3 bases: TGTGCCAGCTCACCCCTTAGCGGGGAAGGAGATACGCAGTATTTT. Amino acids: CASSPLSGEGDTQYF.

The chain uses TRBV5-1 and TRBJ2-3; 10 bases align to TRBD2. The CDR3 length is 16 residues. With 4 bases clipped from V and 2 bases from J, the junction kept 7 bases outside the gene matches. CDR1 and CDR2 (germline): SGHRS, YFSETQ. The CDR3 region has the DNA TGCGCCAGCAGCCACGGACTAGCGGAAAACACAGATACGCAGTATTTT. Protein sequence: CASSHGLAENTDTQYF.

This clonotype has more than one count but fewer than ten. A much larger clone differs from this one at a single base, so this may be a read error. Without the conserved terminal phenylalanine or tryptophan, this CDR3 likely stems from a read error. The chain carries TRBV5-4 and TRBJ1-4; TRBD1 aligns across 11 bases. Trimming took 4 bases from V and 7 from J; bases not matched to a gene: 3. The CDR3 spans 14 residues. The V gene's germline CDR1 is SGHNT and CDR2 YYREEE (reference sequence). The CDR3 nucleotides are TGTGCCAGCAGCGCGGACAGGGGGCCTGAAAAACTGTTTTAT. Translation gives CASSADRGPEKLFY.

The rearrangement joins TRBV9 to TRBJ2-3, with D maybe TRBD2 (6 bases). The CDR3 runs 17 residues. The germline CDR1 and CDR2 sequences are SGDLS and YYNGEE. Trimming took off 0 bases at V and 2 bases at J, with 16 bases between the two ends. CDR3 region: CASSVGTGGGSTDTQYF. The CDR3 DNA is TGTGCCAGCAGCGTAGGGACGGGTGGGGGGTCCACAGATACGCAGTATTTT.

This chain joins TRBV20-1 and TRBJ2-1; 7 positions agree with TRBD2. The CDR3 runs 13 residues. Germline V gene sequence: CDR1 DFQATT, CDR2 SNEGSKA (reference sequence). The V and J ends lost 5 bases and 5 bases, in that order; junction bases with no gene match: 6. The CDR3 DNA sequence: TGCAGTGCTCCTGGGACTACGAACAATGAGCAGTTCTTC. It yields the protein CSAPGTTNNEQFF.

This clonotype was found many times. This rearrangement joins TRBV12-3 or TRBV12-4 to TRBJ2-7; 10 bases line up with TRBD1. Unmatched junction bases numbered 15, after V lost 6 bases and J lost 7 bases. This CDR3 spans 16 amino acids. CDR3 in DNA: TGTGCCAGCAGGCCGAACCCGGGACAGGGGCGCGAGGAGCAGTACTTC. Its translation is CASRPNPGQGREEQYF.

This clonotype occurred many times. The rearrangement uses TRBV5-8 and TRBJ1-2; D gene ambiguous. CDR1 and CDR2 (germline): SGHTS, YDEGEE. The CDR3 covers 15 residues. The V and J ends lost 4 bases and 2 bases respectively, with 15 bases between them. CDR3 amino acids: CASSADEIRNYGYTF. For the CDR3, the DNA is TGTGCCAGCAGCGCGGACGAAATCCGCAACTATGGCTACACCTTC. The full variable domain, in which reference TRBV5-8 and TRBJ1-2 provide the parts outside the CDR3, is EAGVTQSPTHLIKTRGQQATLRCSPISGHTSVYWYQQALGLGLQFLLWYDEGEERNRGNFPPRFSGRQFPNYSSELNVNALELEDSALYLCASSADEIRNYGYTFGSGTRLTVV.